A selection of T cell receptor beta chains follows, all from one sample in a study of HIV-infected patients and healthy controls. One entry per CDR3 protein, called by TCRdb with MiXCR from the 5' RACE reads. The sample records about 63,000 distinct CDR3 sequences, about 16% being singletons. The sample comprised CD4+ T cells from blood. These receptors originate from a human donor in good health. The CDR3 runs from the conserved cysteine through the conserved F or W. Fields, in order: J gene, V gene, clone size, D gene, CDR3 DNA, CDR3 protein. A D gene is named only where the DNA matches it firmly. Rows give clone size only sometimes, using once, few, many, or a class for an expanded clone.

>TRBJ1-2|TRBV28|few|NA
TGTGCCAGCAGCTATCCCCCAATCCTTGTCTACACCTTC
CASSYPPILVYTF
>TRBJ1-5|TRBV20-1|NA|NA
TGCAGTGCTAGAGATCCCCACCATGGGAATAGCAATCAGCCCCAGCATTTT
CSARDPHHGNSNQPQHF
>TRBJ2-3|TRBV19|NA|NA
TGTGCCAGTAAGACCGGGGTGGGGACAGATACGCAGTATTTT
CASKTGVGTDTQYF
>TRBJ2-7|TRBV18|NA|NA
TGTGCCAGCTCACCACCTACAGGGGGAGGGTCCTACGAGCAGTACTTC
CASSPPTGGGSYEQYF
>TRBJ2-5|TRBV25-1|few|NA
TGTGCCAGCAGTGAAGCTCTGGGGGTGGAGACCCAGTACTTC
CASSEALGVETQYF
>TRBJ1-1|TRBV19|few|NA
TGTGCCAGTAGTAAAAACAGGAACACTGAAGCTTTCTTT
CASSKNRNTEAFF
>TRBJ1-5|TRBV12-3/TRBV12-4|few|NA
TGTGCCAGCAGTTCTCGCGGGGAGCATCAGCCCCAGCATTTT
CASSSRGEHQPQHF
>TRBJ2-1|TRBV6-5|few|NA
TGTGCCAGCAGTACCGGCGGGATAAGGAATGAGCAGTTCTTC
CASSTGGIRNEQFF
>TRBJ1-1|TRBV12-3/TRBV12-4|few|NA
TGTGCCAGCAGTTTTTCGGTCACCAAAGCTTTCTTT
CASSFSVTKAFF
>TRBJ2-5|TRBV7-9|few|TRBD2
TGTGCCAGCAGCCTGCAAACTAGCGGGAACCAAGAGACCCAGTACTTC
CASSLQTSGNQETQYF
>TRBJ2-1|TRBV6-2/TRBV6-3|many|TRBD2
TGTGCCAGCAGTTTTCTACTAGCGAGGAATGAGCAGTTCTTC
CASSFLLARNEQFF
>TRBJ2-4|TRBV9|few|TRBD2
TGTGCCAGCAGCGTAGATCCCGGTGACTTGGGCGGGGGATACAAAAACATTCAGTACTTC
CASSVDPGDLGGGYKNIQYF
>TRBJ2-1|TRBV20-1|medium-sized|NA
TGCAGTGCTACAGGGACAAGATACAATGAGCAGTTCTTC
CSATGTRYNEQFF
>TRBJ2-5|TRBV9|NA|NA
TGTGCCAGCAGCGTAGCGGAGACCCAGTACTTC
CASSVAETQYF
>TRBJ2-1|TRBV24-1|once|TRBD2
TGTGCCACCAGTGACCCGATAAGCGGGAGTTCCTACAATGAGCAGTTCTTC
CATSDPISGSSYNEQFF
>TRBJ2-7|TRBV20-1|NA|TRBD2
TGCAGTGCTCAGGGGGTACTAGCGGGAGTCTCCGAGCAGTACTTC
CSAQGVLAGVSEQYF
>TRBJ2-1|TRBV19|NA|NA
TGTGCCAGTAGTCCCCGTGGGCTATCTGAGCAGTTCTTC
CASSPRGLSEQFF
>TRBJ1-2|TRBV7-2|NA|NA
TGTGCCAGCAGCTGGACCGACAGCTACGGCTACACCTTC
CASSWTDSYGYTF
>TRBJ2-6|TRBV4-2|NA|NA
TGTGCCAGCAGCCAAGAGACGGGGACTGGGGCCAACGTCCTGACTTTC
CASSQETGTGANVLTF
>TRBJ2-3|TRBV20-1|many|NA
TGCAGTGCTAGAGATGGGCCTACTCTGATGGCAGATACGCAGTATTTT
CSARDGPTLMADTQYF
>TRBJ2-7|TRBV6-6|many|TRBD2
TGTGCCAGCAGTTCCTACGACTTAGCGGGAGGTTCCTACGAGCAGTACTTC
CASSSYDLAGGSYEQYF
>TRBJ2-7|TRBV10-3|NA|NA
TGTGCCATCAGTAACCCACCAGGATCCTACGAGCAGTACTTC
CAISNPPGSYEQYF
>TRBJ1-1|TRBV12-3/TRBV12-4|few|NA
TGTGCCAGCAGTGGAAGGATTGAAGCTTTCTTT
CASSGRIEAFF
>TRBJ1-1|TRBV3-1|few|NA
TGTGCCAGCAGCCAAGGGGGCTCGGGCACTGAAGCTTTCTTT
CASSQGGSGTEAFF
>TRBJ1-1|TRBV18|NA|NA
TGTGCCAGCTCACCCAGGTTGGACACTGAAGCTTTCTTT
CASSPRLDTEAFF
>TRBJ1-1|TRBV18|NA|NA
TGTGCCAGCTCACCACCGTTCACAGGCGGTATCAACACTGAAGCTTTCTTT
CASSPPFTGGINTEAFF
>TRBJ2-1|TRBV10-3|NA|NA
TGTGCCATCAGCGCCGACGGCAGCTCCTACAATGAGCAGTTCTTC
CAISADGSSYNEQFF
>TRBJ2-7|TRBV2|many|TRBD2
TGTGCCAGCAGTGAAACTAGCGCGAGCTACGAGCAGTACTTC
CASSETSASYEQYF
>TRBJ2-1|TRBV7-9|few|NA
TGTGCCAGCATCCTAGCAGGGTCAAGCTCCTACAATGAGCAGTTCTTC
CASILAGSSSYNEQFF
>TRBJ1-2|TRBV20-1|few|TRBD1
TGCAGTGCTAGAGTTAGGACAGGGGGCTATGGCTACACCTTC
CSARVRTGGYGYTF
>TRBJ2-5|TRBV9|many|TRBD1
TGTGCCAGCAGCGCAGGACAGGGCGAGAGAGGGACCCAGTACTTC
CASSAGQGERGTQYF
>TRBJ2-7|TRBV4-3|NA|TRBD1
TGCGCCAGCAGCCAAGCGACAGGGACGTTCTACGAGCAGTACTTC
CASSQATGTFYEQYF
>TRBJ1-1|TRBV7-3|NA|NA
TGTGCCAGCAGCTTAGGGAAGAACACTGAAGCTTTCTTT
CASSLGKNTEAFF
>TRBJ1-1|TRBV7-3|NA|NA
TGTGCCAGCAGCTTATATGACAGCGGGACTGAAGCTTTCTTT
CASSLYDSGTEAFF
>TRBJ2-5|TRBV6-5|many|NA
TGTGCCAGCAGACCAAACGGGGTTTTCCAAGAGACCCAGTACTTC
CASRPNGVFQETQYF
>TRBJ2-1|TRBV6-5|NA|TRBD2
TGTGCCAGCAGTTTTTTTGGGACTAGGGGCAATGAGCAGTTCTTC
CASSFFGTRGNEQFF
>TRBJ2-1|TRBV25-1|NA|NA
TGTGCCAGCATTCGGGCCCCGACGAACTCCTACAATGAGCAGTTCTTC
CASIRAPTNSYNEQFF
>TRBJ2-3|TRBV10-3|few|NA
TGTGCACTAGGGGCTAGCGGCACAGATACGCAGTATTTT
CALGASGTDTQYF
>TRBJ1-1|TRBV4-2|many|NA
TGTGCCAGCAGCCACCCTAAGTCTGAAGCTTTCTTT
CASSHPKSEAFF
>TRBJ1-5|TRBV20-1|NA|NA
TGCAGTGCTAGAGGGTCGGTGGGAGGCAATCAGCCCCAGCATTTT
CSARGSVGGNQPQHF
>TRBJ2-1|TRBV29-1|many|NA
TGCAGCGTTGATTTTAGGCGAAACAATGAGCAGTTCTTC
CSVDFRRNNEQFF
>TRBJ2-4|TRBV20-1|few|NA
TGCAGTATGGGCGGTACCAAAAACATTCAGTACTTC
CSMGGTKNIQYF
>TRBJ2-1|TRBV6-6|many|TRBD2
TGTGCCAGCAGTTCCACGGGACTAGCGGGAGTACAGCAGTTCTTC
CASSSTGLAGVQQFF
>TRBJ2-3|TRBV5-4|NA|NA
TGTGCCAGCAGCTTGGTACCAACCACAGATACGCAGTATTTT
CASSLVPTTDTQYF
>TRBJ1-2|TRBV7-2|NA|TRBD1
TGTGCCAGCAGCTTACCAGGGGGCTATGGCTACACCTTC
CASSLPGGYGYTF
>TRBJ2-3|TRBV12-3/TRBV12-4|few|NA
TGTGCCAGCTCCCCTCTCTCAATAGATACGCAGTATTTT
CASSPLSIDTQYF
>TRBJ2-5|TRBV20-1|NA|NA
TGCAGTGCCGACGCTTGGGCTCGGAAGGGAGAGACCCAGTACTTC
CSADAWARKGETQYF
>TRBJ2-7|TRBV5-1|many|NA
TGCGCCAGCAGCTTACGAGAGAGTGACGAGCAGTACTTC
CASSLRESDEQYF
>TRBJ2-7|TRBV28|many|NA
TGTGCCAGCAGACGAGGGGGCTCCTACGAGCAGTACTTC
CASRRGGSYEQYF
>TRBJ1-1|TRBV7-2|many|NA
TGTGCCAGCAGCTTAGCCAGCTTGAACACTGAAGCTTTCTTT
CASSLASLNTEAFF
>TRBJ2-3|TRBV7-2|few|TRBD2
TGTGCCAGCAGCTCCCCCGGGACTAGCGGGAGAGCAGATACGCAGTATTTT
CASSSPGTSGRADTQYF
>TRBJ2-1|TRBV4-1|NA|TRBD2
TGCGCCAGCAGCGAGGCTAGCGGGAGCTGGGGTGAGCAGTTCTTC
CASSEASGSWGEQFF
>TRBJ2-3|TRBV7-2|few|NA
TGTGCCAGCCTCCCCGCGGTTGACGACACGCAGTATTTT
CASLPAVDDTQYF
>TRBJ2-1|TRBV7-2|NA|NA
TGTGCCAGCAGCTTAGCGGGAGGGGGGTTCGGCAATGAGCAGTTCTTC
CASSLAGGGFGNEQFF
>TRBJ1-5|TRBV12-3/TRBV12-4|NA|NA
TGTGCCAGCACCCGGACAGATATTAGCAATCAGCCCCAGCATTTT
CASTRTDISNQPQHF
>TRBJ1-5|TRBV20-1|many|NA
TGCAGTGCTAGCGCGGGGGGTAGGCAGCCCCAGCATTTT
CSASAGGRQPQHF
>TRBJ1-2|TRBV7-9|NA|NA
TGTGCCAGCAGCTTTCAAGCGGGAGTCCACGATGGCTACACCTTC
CASSFQAGVHDGYTF